This TCR beta chain is from a study of circulating CD8 cells and anti-PD-1 response in melanoma. This clonotype appeared a single time. What it binds is unknown. The QIAseq Immune Repertoire TCR panel built the libraries from roughly 16 ng of total RNA. TCRdb fed the reads into MiXCR, producing one record per CDR3 protein. Here the sample spans roughly 430 distinct CDR3 sequences, more than 9% being singletons. Study-level findings and limits: Experiments were generally run without replicates. DNEG was most diverse; TIGIT repertoires were least diverse. Clonotype sharing was highest between DPOS and TIGIT subsets.

The germline gives CDR1 MDHEN, CDR2 SYDVKM. Trimming cost V 3 bases and J 5 bases, with 7 bases left between them. The CDR3 contains 13 residues. From live CD3+CD8+TCRalphabeta+ cells, four PD-1 and/or TIGIT subsets were sorted. The V and J genes are TRBV28 and TRBJ2-2; TRBD2 might be the D (6 bases). The input for sequencing was CD8+ T cells from PBMCs, taken at baseline or after one month of anti-PD-1 therapy (not recorded which). The sequence derives from a human donor with melanoma. The CDR3 sequence is CASSFRGTGELFF. The CDR3 DNA follows: TGTGCCAGCAGTTTCCGGGGGACCGGGGAGCTGTTTTTT.